Given below is one T cell receptor (beta chain) in context. Its antigen is undetermined. At one boundary the junction diverges from the germline segment, which might be a read error. Germline V gene data show CDR1 as DFQATT and CDR2 as SNEGSKA (reference sequence). The CDR3 totals 14 residues. TCR alpha and beta CDR3 regions were amplified from RNA using iRepertoire nested multiplex PCR. TCRdb processed the multiplex PCR reads anew with MiXCR; each CDR3 protein has one entry. The sample has around 390,000 distinct CDR3 sequences, roughly 41% seen once; the top ten hold approximately 12%. This sample stems from a study of glioma-infiltrating T cells. Study-level results: Tissue and blood shared very few CDR3 sequences.

This receptor was obtained from a human donor with low-grade glioma or glioblastoma, undergoing nonglioma brain surgery, or in good health (not recorded which). Sequenced input: glioma tissue, nonneoplastic brain tissue, or PBMCs (not recorded which). The chain has TRBV20-1 and TRBJ2-7; 7 bases map to TRBD2. The CDR3 DNA sequence: TGCAGTGCTAGAAAAGCGGGGCAAACCTACGGGCAGTACTTC. Translating gives CSARKAGQTYGQYF.